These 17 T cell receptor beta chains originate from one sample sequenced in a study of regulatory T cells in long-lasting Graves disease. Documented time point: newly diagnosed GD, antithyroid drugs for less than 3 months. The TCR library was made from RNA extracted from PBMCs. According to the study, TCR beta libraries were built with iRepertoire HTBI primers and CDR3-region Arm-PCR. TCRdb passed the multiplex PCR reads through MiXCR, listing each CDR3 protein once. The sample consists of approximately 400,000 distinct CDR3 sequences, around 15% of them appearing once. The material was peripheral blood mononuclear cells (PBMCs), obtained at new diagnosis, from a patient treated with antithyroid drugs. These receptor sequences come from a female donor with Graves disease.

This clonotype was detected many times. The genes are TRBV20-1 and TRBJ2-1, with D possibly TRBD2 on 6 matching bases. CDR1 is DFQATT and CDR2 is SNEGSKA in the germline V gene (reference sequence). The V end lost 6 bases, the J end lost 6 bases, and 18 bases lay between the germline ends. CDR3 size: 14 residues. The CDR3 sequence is CSAGRDSNGNEQFF. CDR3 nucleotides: TGCAGTGCCGGCCGGGACTCCAACGGCAATGAGCAGTTCTTC.

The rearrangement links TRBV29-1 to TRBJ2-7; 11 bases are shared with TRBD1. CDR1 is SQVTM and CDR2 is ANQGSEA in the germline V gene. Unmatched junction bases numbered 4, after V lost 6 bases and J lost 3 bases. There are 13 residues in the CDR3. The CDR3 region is CSVAGTGGYEQYF. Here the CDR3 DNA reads TGCAGCGTGGCCGGGACAGGGGGCTACGAGCAGTACTTC.

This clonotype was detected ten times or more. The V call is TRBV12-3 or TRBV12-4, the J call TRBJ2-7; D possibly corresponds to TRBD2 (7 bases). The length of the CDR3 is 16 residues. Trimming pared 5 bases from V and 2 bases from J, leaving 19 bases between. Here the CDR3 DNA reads TGTGCCAGCAGTCTTGGGGGAGGGGGTACGACCTACGAGCAGTACTTC. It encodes CASSLGGGGTTYEQYF.

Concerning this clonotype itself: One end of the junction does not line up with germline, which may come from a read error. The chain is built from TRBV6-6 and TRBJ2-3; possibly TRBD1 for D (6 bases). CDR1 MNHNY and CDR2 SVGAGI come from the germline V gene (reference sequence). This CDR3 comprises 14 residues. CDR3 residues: CASGYSILGGAQYF. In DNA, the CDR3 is TGTGCCAGCGGTTACTCGATATTAGGGGGTGCGCAGTATTTT.

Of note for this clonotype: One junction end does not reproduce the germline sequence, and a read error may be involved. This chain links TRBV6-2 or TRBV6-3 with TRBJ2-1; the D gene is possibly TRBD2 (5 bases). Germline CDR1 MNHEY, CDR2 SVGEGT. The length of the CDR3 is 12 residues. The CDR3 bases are TGTGCCAGCAGGACTAACCTCCGAGGATGTGAGTTC. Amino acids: CASRTNLRGCEF.

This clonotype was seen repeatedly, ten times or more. CDR3 sequence (DNA): TGTGCCAGCAGCTTACCAGTTCTAGCGGGAGCGGCCGGGGAGCTGTTTTTT. It is translated as CASSLPVLAGAAGELFF. J is TRBJ2-2 and V is TRBV7-9; TRBD2 agrees at 10 bases. From germline, CDR1 is SEHNR and CDR2 FQNEAQ (reference sequence). J gave up 6 bases and V 2 bases, and 9 bases lay outside the gene matches. CDR3 length equals 17 residues.

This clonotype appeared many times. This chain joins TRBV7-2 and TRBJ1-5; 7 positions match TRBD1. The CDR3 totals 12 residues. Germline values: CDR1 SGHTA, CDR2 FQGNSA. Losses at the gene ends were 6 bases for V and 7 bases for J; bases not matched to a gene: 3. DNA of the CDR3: TGTGCCAGCAGTCTACAGGGGCAGCCCCAGCATTTT. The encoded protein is CASSLQGQPQHF.

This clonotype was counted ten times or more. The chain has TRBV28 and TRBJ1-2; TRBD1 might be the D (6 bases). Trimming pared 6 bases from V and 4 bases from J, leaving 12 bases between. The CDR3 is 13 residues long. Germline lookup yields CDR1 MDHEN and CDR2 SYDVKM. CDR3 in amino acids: CASSTGPGYGYTF. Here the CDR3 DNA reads TGTGCCAGCAGCACAGGGCCGGGCTATGGCTACACCTTC.

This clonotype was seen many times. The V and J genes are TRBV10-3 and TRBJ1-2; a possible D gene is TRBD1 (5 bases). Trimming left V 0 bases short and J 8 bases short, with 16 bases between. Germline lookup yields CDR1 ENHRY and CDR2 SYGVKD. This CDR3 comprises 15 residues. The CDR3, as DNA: TGTGCCATCAGTGAGTCGACTCAGGGTCGGATGGGCTACACCTTC. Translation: CAISESTQGRMGYTF.

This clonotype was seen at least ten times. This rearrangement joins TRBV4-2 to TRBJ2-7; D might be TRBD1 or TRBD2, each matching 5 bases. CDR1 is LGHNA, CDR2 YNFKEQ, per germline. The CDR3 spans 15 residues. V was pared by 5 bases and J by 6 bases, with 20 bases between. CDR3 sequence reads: CASSEDSGTILEQYF. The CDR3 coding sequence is TGTGCCAGCAGCGAGGATTCCGGGACCATCCTCGAGCAGTACTTC.

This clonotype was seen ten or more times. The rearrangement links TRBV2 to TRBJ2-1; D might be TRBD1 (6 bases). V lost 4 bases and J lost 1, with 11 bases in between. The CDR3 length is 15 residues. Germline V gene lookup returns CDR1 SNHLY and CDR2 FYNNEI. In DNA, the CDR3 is TGTGCCAGCAGTGCGTACAGGGAGTCCTACAATGAGCAGTTCTTC. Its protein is CASSAYRESYNEQFF.

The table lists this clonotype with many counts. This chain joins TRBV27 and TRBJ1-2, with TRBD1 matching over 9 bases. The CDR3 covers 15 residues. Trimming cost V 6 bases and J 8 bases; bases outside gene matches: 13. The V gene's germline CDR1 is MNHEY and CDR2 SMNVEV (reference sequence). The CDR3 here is CASRERQGDPAGYTF. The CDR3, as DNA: TGTGCCAGCAGGGAACGACAGGGGGATCCGGCCGGCTACACCTTC.

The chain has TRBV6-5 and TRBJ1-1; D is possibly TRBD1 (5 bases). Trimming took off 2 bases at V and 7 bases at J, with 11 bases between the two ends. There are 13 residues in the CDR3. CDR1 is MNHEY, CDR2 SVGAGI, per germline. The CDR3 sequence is CASSYGTALEAFF. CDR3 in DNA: TGTGCCAGCAGTTACGGGACCGCGCTTGAAGCTTTCTTT.

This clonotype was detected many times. CDR3 amino acids: CASSRPGREETQYF. The CDR3 DNA reads TGTGCCAGCAGCCGACCGGGCAGGGAAGAGACCCAGTACTTC. J is TRBJ2-5 and V is TRBV3-1; D might be TRBD1 (5 bases). Trimming removed 4 bases from V and 3 bases from J, with 12 bases in between. The germline V gene has CDR1 LGHDT and CDR2 YNNKEL (reference sequence). This CDR3 is built from 14 residues.

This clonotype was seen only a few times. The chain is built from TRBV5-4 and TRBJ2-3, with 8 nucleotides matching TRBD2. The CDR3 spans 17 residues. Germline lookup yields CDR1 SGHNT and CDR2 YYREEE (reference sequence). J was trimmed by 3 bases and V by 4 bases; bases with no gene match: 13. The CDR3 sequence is CASSPQATSGRTDTQYF. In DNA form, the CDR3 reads TGTGCCAGCAGCCCCCAGGCCACTAGCGGAAGAACAGATACGCAGTATTTT.

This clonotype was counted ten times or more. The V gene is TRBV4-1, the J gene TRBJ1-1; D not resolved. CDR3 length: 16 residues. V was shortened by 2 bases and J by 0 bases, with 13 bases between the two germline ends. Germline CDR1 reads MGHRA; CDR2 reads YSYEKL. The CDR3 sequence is CASSQRYIKMNTEAFF. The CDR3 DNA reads TGCGCCAGCAGCCAAAGATACATAAAGATGAACACTGAAGCTTTCTTT.

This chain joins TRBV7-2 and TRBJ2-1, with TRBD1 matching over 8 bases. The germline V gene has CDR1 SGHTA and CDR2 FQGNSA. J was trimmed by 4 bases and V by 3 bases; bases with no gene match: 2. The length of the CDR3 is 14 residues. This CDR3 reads CASSFGQGYNEQFF. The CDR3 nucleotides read TGTGCCAGCAGCTTCGGACAGGGTTACAATGAGCAGTTCTTC.